One sample yielded the 30 T cell receptor beta chains listed below, sequenced in a study of tumor-infiltrating lymphocytes in primary liver carcinoma. The input was 450 to 550 ng total RNA; TCR beta cDNA was made from it with a constant-region primer. Three nested multiplex PCR rounds, a slightly modified ARM-PCR, produced the libraries for TCR beta. With TRBV1-TRBV30 forward primers and a C-beta reverse primer, the first two PCR rounds were run for approximately 10 cycles each. Using its own MiXCR run on the multiplex PCR reads, TCRdb lists one record per CDR3 protein. Altogether 300,000 to 400,000 distinct CDR3 sequences are present, 60% to 80% being singletons, with the ten largest covering about 9.4%. For blood RNA, unsorted whole blood served as the source, and germline DNA was extracted too. Sample: peripheral blood. The receptors originated from a man aged 35 to 55 with primary liver carcinoma and hepatitis B virus infection.

In the case of this clonotype: A junction end diverges from the germline sequence, so it may reflect a read error. This chain joins TRBV11-2 and TRBJ2-7; 8 nucleotides line up with TRBD2. Germline CDR1 is SGHAT and CDR2 is FQNNGV. This CDR3 contains 16 residues. CDR3 sequence: CANSLYGGTRTYEQYF. The CDR3 DNA is TGTGCCAACAGCTTATATGGTGGGACTAGAACCTACGAGCAATACTTC.

On this clonotype itself: One junction end disagrees with the germline gene, perhaps due to a read error. The chain uses TRBV5-1 and TRBJ1-1, with TRBD1 matching over 8 bases. From germline, CDR1 is SGHRS and CDR2 YFSETQ. The CDR3 contains 13 residues. The CDR3 region has the DNA TGCGCCAGCAGTCGACAGGGGAGCGCTGAAGCTATCTTT. Its translation: CASSRQGSAEAIF.

Concerning this clonotype: One end of the junction fails to match germline, which may point to a read error. This chain uses TRBV28 with TRBJ1-1, with D unresolved. Per germline, CDR1 MDHEN and CDR2 SYDVKM. This CDR3 spans 12 amino acids. The CDR3 region is CGSMSTGNEAFF. CDR3 DNA sequence: TGTGGCAGCATGTCAACGGGTAATGAAGCTTTCTTT.

This clonotype was counted a single time. This may stem from a read error, because a much larger clone lies one nucleotide away. The rearrangement uses TRBV11-2 and TRBJ2-5; 8 positions agree with TRBD2. Germline trimming cut 7 bases from V and 4 bases from J; bases unmatched to any gene: 11. CDR1 and CDR2 from the germline V gene are SGHAT and FQNNGV. The CDR3 loop spans 15 amino acids. The CDR3 DNA reads as TGTGCCAGCAACCAAAGCGGGAGAGGGGGAGAGACCCAGTACTTC. Translation gives CASNQSGRGGETQYF. The entire variable domain, with the rest obtained from reference TRBV11-2 and TRBJ2-5, is as follows: EAGVAQSPRYKIIEKRQSVAFWCNPISGHATLYWYQQILGQGPKLLIQFQNNGVVDDSQLPKDRFSAERLKGVDSTLKIQPAKLEDSAVYLCASNQSGRGGETQYFGPGTRLLVL.

This clonotype was seen a few times. V usage is TRBV5-1 and J usage is TRBJ2-5; no clear D. Trimming left V 0 bases short and J 6 bases short, with 12 bases between. The V gene's germline CDR1 is SGHRS and CDR2 YFSETQ. There are 14 residues in the CDR3. The DNA for the CDR3 is TGCGCCAGCAGCTTGGCCGCTGGGTTGCAGACCCAGTACTTC. It specifies CASSLAAGLQTQYF.

This clonotype was detected once. This could be a read error, since a much larger clone is one nucleotide away. The chain carries TRBV2 and TRBJ2-1, with 11 bases identical to TRBD2. Germline assignment: CDR1 SNHLY and CDR2 FYNNEI. The CDR3 is 15 amino acids. The CDR3 here is CVSSEGTSGGNEQFF. CDR3 bases: TGTGTCAGCAGTGAAGGGACTAGCGGAGGGAATGAGCAGTTCTTC. Supplemented by reference TRBV2 and TRBJ2-1, the full variable domain reads EPEVTQTPSHQVTQMGQEVILRCVPISNHLYFYWYRQILGQKVEFLVSFYNNEISEKSEIFDDQFSVERPDGSNFTLKIRSTKLEDSAMYFCVSSEGTSGGNEQFFGPGTRLTVL.

A single count supports this clonotype. Here the CDR3 omits its conserved ending phenylalanine or tryptophan, so a read error is the likely source. The V call is TRBV12-3 or TRBV12-4, the J call TRBJ2-3; 11 bases match TRBD2. Unmatched junction bases numbered 2, after V lost 4 bases and J lost 2 bases. This CDR3 has 15 residues. Here the CDR3 DNA reads TGTGCCAGCAGTTCGGGACTAGCGGACACAGATACGCAGTATTGT. This codes for CASSSGLADTDTQYC.

The J gene is TRBJ2-3, the V gene TRBV11-1, with D unclear. With 6 bases removed from V and 14 bases from J, the gap between germline ends came to 21 bases. The CDR3 sequence is 13 residues long. Germline V gives CDR1 SGHAT, CDR2 FQDESV (reference sequence). CDR3 region: CASSLSPDGTWYF. The DNA for the CDR3 is TGTGCCAGCAGTTTATCCCCGGACGGTACGTGGTATTTT.

With regard to this clonotype: A much more abundant neighbour one base away suggests this may be a read error. J is TRBJ2-5 and V is TRBV6-1; 14 nucleotides agree with TRBD2. Germline CDR1 reads MNHNS; CDR2 reads SASEGT. The CDR3 extends over 15 amino acids. In DNA form, the CDR3 reads TGTGCCAGCAGTGGACTAGCGGGAGGGCAAGAGGCCCAGTACTTC. Its protein is CASSGLAGGQEAQYF.

Worth noting for this clonotype: This may be a read error, as it is one base from a much larger clone. The chain combines TRBV6-6 with TRBJ2-3; 14 bases are a match to TRBD2. This CDR3 is 18 amino acids long. Germline values: CDR1 MNHNY, CDR2 SVGAGI (reference sequence). Here the CDR3 reads CTSSQETGLAGVADTQYF. The CDR3 nucleotides read TGTACCAGCAGCCAAGAAACGGGACTAGCGGGAGTAGCAGATACGCAGTATTTT.

This clonotype was counted a single time. The J gene is TRBJ2-5, the V gene TRBV10-3; a possible D gene is TRBD2 (6 bases). The CDR3 runs 15 residues. Trimming removed 4 bases from V and 7 bases from J, with 19 bases in between. Looked up from germline, CDR1 is ENHRY and CDR2 is SYGVKD. Here the CDR3 DNA reads TGTGCCATCAGTGCCTCAGGAGGGTCGGGCGGGACCCAGTACTTC. Its protein product is CAISASGGSGGTQYF.

This chain connects TRBV28 to TRBJ2-7; D not certain. Looked up from germline, CDR1 is MDHEN and CDR2 is SYDVKM. The CDR3 covers 19 residues. V was cut by 2 bases and J by 7 bases, with 30 bases left in between. The chain's CDR3 is CASSLGSTHTPTLTDEQYF. The CDR3 coding sequence is TGTGCCAGCAGTTTAGGTTCTACCCATACTCCTACTTTGACGGATGAGCAGTACTTC.

The CDR3 region has the DNA TGTGCCAGCACGCAAAGAGAGGGTGAAGCTTTCTTT. This sequence encodes CASTQREGEAFF. This chain joins TRBV28 and TRBJ1-1, with D unclear. CDR3 length equals 12 residues. The V gene's germline CDR1 is MDHEN and CDR2 SYDVKM. V was trimmed by 7 bases and J by 7 bases, leaving 13 bases between them.

To note about this clonotype: One end of the junction does not line up with germline, which may come from a read error. This rearrangement joins TRBV5-1 to TRBJ2-3; D remains ambiguous. CDR1 and CDR2 (germline): SGHRS, YFSETQ. The CDR3 has 15 residues. The CDR3 DNA sequence: TGCGCCAGCACCGCCGGCGGCCATAGCACAGATACGCAGTGTTTT. Protein product: CASTAGGHSTDTQCF.

Worth noting for this clonotype: No conserved phenylalanine or tryptophan is present at the end of the CDR3, so a read error is the likely explanation. This chain joins TRBV30 and TRBJ2-7, with a possible D match to TRBD2 (5 bases). CDR1 and CDR2 from the germline V gene are GTSNPN and SVGIG (reference sequence). This CDR3 contains 13 residues. V was pared by 2 bases and J by 0 bases, with 8 bases between. The CDR3 is CAWSRENSYEQYL. CDR3 DNA: TGTGCCTGGAGTAGGGAGAACTCCTACGAGCAGTACCTC.

Of note for this clonotype: This may stem from a read error, because a much larger clone lies one nucleotide away. The gene calls are TRBV6-6 and TRBJ1-1, with unresolved D. This CDR3 has 12 amino acids. Germline V gives CDR1 MNHNY, CDR2 SVGAGI (reference sequence). The CDR3 is CAGSYSNTEAFF. The CDR3 DNA is TGTGCCGGCAGTTACTCGAACACTGAAGCTTTCTTT.

This sequence joins TRBV6-1 and TRBJ1-3; 7 bases match TRBD1. J gave up 0 bases and V 10 bases, and 24 bases lay outside the gene matches. The CDR3 covers 20 residues. From germline, CDR1 is MNHNS and CDR2 SASEGT. Written as DNA, the CDR3 is TGTGCCAACGGTTACTCGAGGCAGACAGGGCGGTTCAACTCTGGAAACACCATATATTTT. Translated, it gives CANGYSRQTGRFNSGNTIYF.

The chain combines TRBV28 with TRBJ2-7; a possible D gene is TRBD1 (6 bases). The CDR3 is 15 amino acids. CDR1 is MDHEN and CDR2 is SYDVKM in the germline V gene. The V and J ends lost 5 bases and 3 bases respectively, with 17 bases between them. The CDR3 coding sequence is TGTGCCAGCAGTCCTTCACAGGGTAGGAGCTACGAGCAGTACTTC. This translates into CASSPSQGRSYEQYF.

Concerning this clonotype: Sequence at one end of the junction differs from germline and may be a read error. The CDR3 DNA sequence: TGTGCCAGCAGCCGGGGGGGAGCCGGCTCCTACGAGGAGTACTTC. This encodes CASSRGGAGSYEEYF. V and J are TRBV6-2 or TRBV6-3 and TRBJ2-7; TRBD2 agrees at 8 bases. This CDR3 contains 15 residues. Germline CDR1 reads MNHEY; CDR2 reads SVGEGT.

As regards this clonotype: Since the CDR3 does not end with the conserved phenylalanine or tryptophan, this likely comes from a read error. V and J are TRBV11-2 and TRBJ2-1, with 7 bases aligning to TRBD1. CDR3 length equals 16 residues. Germline CDR1 and CDR2: SGHAT and FQNNGV. The chain's CDR3 is CASGLEKGAEGNEQFL. CDR3 sequence (DNA): TGTGCCAGCGGCTTAGAGAAGGGGGCTGAGGGAAATGAGCAGTTCCTC.

Details on this clonotype: A much larger clone lies a single base off, so this may be a read error. The CDR3 DNA is TGTGCCAGCTTACAGGAGGGATTCTACTACGAGCAGTACTTC. It encodes CASLQEGFYYEQYF. This sequence joins TRBV18 and TRBJ2-7; D might be TRBD2 (6 bases). The CDR3 contains 14 residues. The germline V gene encodes CDR1 KGHSH and CDR2 LQKENI. Deletions cut 7 bases from V and 3 bases from J, with 16 bases between. The whole variable domain, filled in from reference TRBV18 and TRBJ2-7, reads NAGVMQNPRHLVRRRGQEARLRCSPMKGHSHVYWYRQLPEEGLKFMVYLQKENIIDESGMPKERFSAEFPKEGPSILRIQQVVRGDSAAYFCASLQEGFYYEQYFGPGTRLTVT.

The sample holds one count of this clonotype. V is TRBV29-1 and J is TRBJ2-3; the D call may be TRBD1 or TRBD2 (5 bases each). This CDR3 is 14 amino acids long. Trimming cost V 7 bases and J 1 base, with 15 bases left between them. Looked up from germline, CDR1 is SQVTM and CDR2 is ANQGSEA. This chain's CDR3 is CSAGARDGTDTQYF. CDR3 in DNA: TGCAGCGCCGGGGCGAGAGACGGCACAGATACGCAGTATTTT.

On this clonotype: A read error may account for a junction end that differs from germline. The chain links TRBV29-1 to TRBJ2-7; tentatively, D is TRBD2 (6 bases). CDR3 length equals 15 residues. Germline CDR1 and CDR2: SQVTM and ANQGSEA. CDR3 sequence (DNA): TGCAGCCTTGAAGATCCAGGAGGGAGCTCCTACGAGCGGTACTTC. It translates to CSLEDPGGSSYERYF.

This clonotype was observed a single time. This could be a read error, since a much larger clone is one nucleotide away. The V and J genes are TRBV10-2 and TRBJ2-1; 12 nucleotides agree with TRBD2. In germline, CDR1 is WSHSY, CDR2 SAAADI. The CDR3 runs to 19 residues. The CDR3, as DNA: TGCGCCAGCAGTGAGTATCGGACTAGCGGGACGTTCTTCTACATTGAGCAGTTCTTC. Its protein is CASSEYRTSGTFFYIEQFF.

This clonotype was seen more than once but under ten times. This sequence may be a read error, since a much larger clone differs from it by one base. The chain recombines TRBV4-3 with TRBJ2-1, with TRBD2 identical over 9 bases. The CDR3 runs to 16 residues. Germline V lookup: CDR1 LGHNA, CDR2 YSLEER. The CDR3 sequence is CASSQEWLAGYNGQFF. CDR3 in DNA: TGCGCCAGCAGCCAAGAGTGGCTAGCGGGATACAATGGGCAGTTCTTC.

This clonotype was detected once. A much larger clone lies one base from this, so it may be a read error. DNA of the CDR3: TGTGCCAGCAGCTTTAAACAGTTAAATCACGAGCAGTACTTC. Its protein is CASSFKQLNHEQYF. The chain is built from TRBV5-5 and TRBJ2-7, with D hard to call. Germline assignment: CDR1 SGHKS and CDR2 YYEKEE (reference sequence). Deletions cut 2 bases from V and 5 bases from J, with 14 bases between. There are 14 residues in the CDR3.

The V and J genes are TRBV5-6 and TRBJ1-5, with TRBD2 as a possible D gene (6 bases). Near its end, the DNA agrees better with TRBJ2-3, so the J call may be wrong. This CDR3 region has 14 residues. In germline, CDR1 is SGHDT, CDR2 YYEEEE. Written as DNA, the CDR3 is TGTGCCAGCAGTAGGAGGGGCTGGGAACAGCCCCAGTATTTT. Amino acids: CASSRRGWEQPQYF.

Note on this clonotype: Possible read error: a much larger clone is one base away. The chain couples TRBV11-2 to TRBJ1-6, with unresolved D. Germline CDR1 and CDR2: SGHAT and FQNNGV. The CDR3 runs 14 residues. V dropped 8 bases and J dropped 7 bases, with 15 bases sitting between them. CDR3 nucleotide sequence: TGTGCCAGCGGCCACCGACGGTCGAATTCACCCCTCCACTTT. Translation: CASGHRRSNSPLHF.

This clonotype was counted a single time. The rearrangement joins TRBV11-1 to TRBJ2-1, with a tentative D call TRBD2 (5 bases). With 9 bases removed from V and 1 base from J, the gap between germline ends came to 22 bases. From germline, CDR1 is SGHAT and CDR2 FQDESV (reference sequence). CDR3 length: 17 residues. In DNA form, the CDR3 reads TGTGCCAGTAGCACCCACCCCACGGGAAGGTCCTACAATGAGCAGTTCTTC. Translation gives CASSTHPTGRSYNEQFF.

This chain links TRBV6-6 with TRBJ1-6; D is undetermined. Germline V gene sequence: CDR1 MNHNY, CDR2 SVGAGI (reference sequence). The CDR3 extends over 14 amino acids. The germline V and J ends were trimmed by 7 bases and 14 bases, with 21 bases remaining between them. The CDR3 sequence: CASTLLGSQFTLHF. In DNA form, the CDR3 reads TGTGCCAGCACCCTCCTGGGCAGCCAATTCACCCTCCACTTT.